This T cell receptor beta chain was captured by sequencing in a study of blood T cell repertoires in COVID-19. Study in general: Both acute and convalescent COVID-19 samples were obtained from the United States, Italy and Spain.

In the original processing: Reference gene primers were amplified, and this amplification served to estimate nucleated cell counts. TCRdb's copy holds only in-frame clones and misses some; the assay was immunoSEQ multiplex PCR. V, J and clone size are taken as reported in that table, and D and trimming were inferred from the DNA itself. The table has tens of thousands of clones, roughly 90% seen once. V lost 4 bases to trimming and J lost 4 bases; unmatched junction nucleotides: 6. This CDR3 has 15 amino acids. CDR1 and CDR2 from the germline V gene are SQVTM and ANQGSEA. The TCR originated in an older woman with active COVID-19. The chain is built from TRBV29-1 and TRBJ1-4; TRBD1 matches at 10 bases. Sequenced sample: peripheral blood. CDR3 DNA sequence: TGCAGCGTTGGAAGACAGGGGGCTCGTAATGAAAAACTGTTTTTT. The encoded protein is CSVGRQGARNEKLFF.